These 13 T cell receptor beta chains were sequenced from one sample in a study of blood T cell repertoires in COVID-19. Clones were sequenced by immunoSEQ multiplex PCR, and TCRdb holds only the in-frame ones, with some missing. This table holds roughly 100,000 clones, about four fifths found once. The sequencing sample was made of peripheral blood. These receptors originate from a woman older than 75 with acute or convalescent COVID-19.

V gene TRBV11-2 combines with J gene TRBJ2-2; D is perhaps TRBD1 (6 bases). CDR1 is SGHAT and CDR2 is FQNNGV in the germline V gene. Between the trimmed V and J ends, which lost 5 bases and 6 bases, there was a span of 13 bases. The length of the CDR3 is 14 residues. The CDR3 protein is CASSIKQGSGELFF. CDR3 bases: TGTGCCAGCAGCATAAAACAGGGTTCCGGGGAGCTGTTTTTT.

This clone came up a few times. The junction shows a germline mismatch at one end, possibly a read error. The chain employs TRBV7-9 and TRBJ2-5; 8 nucleotides line up with TRBD1. CDR1 and CDR2 from the germline V gene are SEHNR and FQNEAQ (reference sequence). CDR3 length: 14 amino acids. The CDR3 protein is CASTLGTGQETQYF. The CDR3 coding sequence is TGTGCCAGCACCTTAGGGACAGGACAAGAGACCCAGTACTTC.

The CDR3 region has the DNA TGCGCCAGCAGCCCCCGCAGGGGGCAAAACACCGGGGAGCTGTTTTTT. Translating gives CASSPRRGQNTGELFF. J is TRBJ2-2 and V is TRBV5-1; 8 nucleotides agree with TRBD1. After removal of 4 bases from V and 2 bases from J, the junction contained 7 bases not matched to a gene. CDR1 SGHRS and CDR2 YFSETQ come from the germline V gene. This CDR3 has 16 residues.

This chain joins TRBV2 and TRBJ2-2; TRBD1 matches at 10 bases. J was trimmed by 1 base and V by 9 bases; bases with no gene match: 5. The CDR3 runs 15 residues. CDR1 is SNHLY, CDR2 FYNNEI, per germline. The CDR3 loop reads CASKTGGLNTGELFF. The CDR3 coding sequence is TGTGCCAGTAAGACAGGGGGCTTGAACACCGGGGAGCTGTTTTTT.

The chain uses TRBV11-2 and TRBJ2-5, with 13 bases fitting TRBD2. The germline V gene encodes CDR1 SGHAT and CDR2 FQNNGV. The V gene end was trimmed by 0 bases and the J gene end by 11 bases; junction bases not matched to a gene: 0. The CDR3 has 13 amino acids. The CDR3 loop is CASSLETSGRQYF. DNA for the CDR3: TGTGCCAGCAGCTTAGAGACTAGCGGGAGGCAGTACTTC.

This clone was detected a few times. This chain joins TRBV2 and TRBJ1-4; the D gene is possibly TRBD1 (6 bases). From germline, CDR1 is SNHLY and CDR2 FYNNEI. Deletions cut 6 bases from V and 7 bases from J, with 15 bases between. The CDR3 is 14 residues long. The DNA of the CDR3 is TGTGCCAGCAGGTACAGGGATGTCAGTGAAAAACTGTTTTTT. Protein: CASRYRDVSEKLFF.

The CDR3 region has the DNA TGTGCCAGCAGTTACTCATATGGCCCTAATCAGCCCCAGCATTTT. This encodes CASSYSYGPNQPQHF. The chain couples TRBV6-5 to TRBJ1-5; D is uncertain. Between the trimmed V and J ends, which lost 0 bases and 4 bases, there was a span of 10 bases. Germline V gene lookup returns CDR1 MNHEY and CDR2 SVGAGI. CDR3 length: 15 residues.

V and J are TRBV24-1 and TRBJ2-1; D is possibly TRBD2 (6 bases). The CDR3 runs 13 residues. Germline lookup yields CDR1 KGHDR and CDR2 SFDVKD. V was shortened by 7 bases and J by 8 bases, with 14 bases between the two germline ends. CDR3: CATRGGARDEQFF. The CDR3 DNA reads TGTGCCACCAGAGGAGGGGCCAGGGATGAGCAGTTCTTC.

The chain uses TRBV7-6 and TRBJ2-2; D gene unclear. V was trimmed by 5 bases and J by 3 bases, leaving 7 bases between them. Germline-derived CDR1 and CDR2 are SGHVS and FNYEAQ. The CDR3 is made up of 13 amino acids. CDR3 region: CASSLLYTGELFF. The CDR3 DNA sequence: TGTGCCAGCAGCCTCCTATACACCGGGGAGCTGTTTTTT.

The rearrangement joins TRBV7-2 to TRBJ2-3; 12 nucleotides align to TRBD2. After removal of 5 bases from V and 4 bases from J, the junction contained 10 bases not matched to a gene. CDR1 and CDR2 from the germline V gene are SGHTA and FQGNSA. CDR3 length: 17 residues. The DNA for the CDR3 is TGTGCCAGCAGCCAAGGGCGGACTAGCGGGACCGCAGATACGCAGTATTTT. This sequence encodes CASSQGRTSGTADTQYF.

This clone showed up just a few times. The V gene is TRBV24-1, the J gene TRBJ2-1; D unclear. From germline, CDR1 is KGHDR and CDR2 SFDVKD. The CDR3 has 14 amino acids. V was pared by 2 bases and J by 5 bases, with 9 bases between. The CDR3 DNA reads TGTGCCACCAGTGATTACTTTTTAGACAATGAGCAGTTCTTC. This gives the protein CATSDYFLDNEQFF.

The chain joins TRBV5-1 to TRBJ1-6; TRBD1 agrees at 8 bases. CDR1 and CDR2 (germline): SGHRS, YFSETQ. The CDR3 loop spans 16 amino acids. J gave up 10 bases and V 4 bases, and 13 bases lay outside the gene matches. CDR3 loop: CASSAPFGQGDSPLHF. The CDR3 bases are TGCGCCAGCAGCGCGCCCTTCGGACAGGGAGACTCACCCCTCCACTTT.

This chain connects TRBV5-1 to TRBJ2-3; D is undetermined. There are 14 residues in the CDR3. The germline V gene encodes CDR1 SGHRS and CDR2 YFSETQ. Trimming cost V 0 bases and J 1 base, with 6 bases left between them. The CDR3 loop is CASSLEQGTDTQYF. DNA of the CDR3: TGCGCCAGCAGCTTGGAGCAGGGCACAGATACGCAGTATTTT.